This TCR beta chain is drawn from a study of blood T cell repertoires in COVID-19. As for the study in general: There were acute and convalescent COVID-19 samples, and they came from the United States, Italy and Spain. PBMCs, B-cell-depleted T cells, or T cells were the source of the cDNA or gDNA that made up the material.

In the original analysis: Estimated nucleated cell counts came from reference gene primer amplification. The protocol was immunoSEQ multiplex PCR, while the TCRdb copy is restricted to in-frame clones and leaves out a portion. The DNA gave D and trimming, while V, J and clone size come from that table. Among about 200,000 clones listed, approximately 81% were seen once. CDR3 length: 16 amino acids. Germline V gene sequence: CDR1 LGHNA, CDR2 YNFKEQ. V lost 0 bases and J lost 5; bases outside the gene matches: 9. The chain couples TRBV4-2 to TRBJ2-7; 8 bases are a match to TRBD2. This clonotype was obtained from an elderly woman with acute or convalescent COVID-19. The sequenced sample consisted of peripheral blood. CDR3 coding DNA: TGTGCCAGCAGCCAAGATAGAGGCGCGGGGGGCGACGAGCAGTACTTC. This gives the protein CASSQDRGAGGDEQYF.